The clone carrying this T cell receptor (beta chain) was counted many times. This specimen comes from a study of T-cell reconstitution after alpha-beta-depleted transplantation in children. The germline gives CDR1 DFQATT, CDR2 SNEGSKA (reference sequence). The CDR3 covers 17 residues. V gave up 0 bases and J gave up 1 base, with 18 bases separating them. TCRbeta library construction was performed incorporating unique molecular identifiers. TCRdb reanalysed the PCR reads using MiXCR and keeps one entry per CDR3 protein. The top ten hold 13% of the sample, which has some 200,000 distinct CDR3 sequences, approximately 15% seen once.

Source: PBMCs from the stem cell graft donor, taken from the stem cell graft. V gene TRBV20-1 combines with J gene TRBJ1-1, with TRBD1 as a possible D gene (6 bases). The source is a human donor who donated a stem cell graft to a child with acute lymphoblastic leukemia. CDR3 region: CSARDNADRRRNTEAFF. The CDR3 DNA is TGCAGTGCTAGAGATAACGCCGACAGGCGGAGGAACACTGAAGCTTTCTTT.